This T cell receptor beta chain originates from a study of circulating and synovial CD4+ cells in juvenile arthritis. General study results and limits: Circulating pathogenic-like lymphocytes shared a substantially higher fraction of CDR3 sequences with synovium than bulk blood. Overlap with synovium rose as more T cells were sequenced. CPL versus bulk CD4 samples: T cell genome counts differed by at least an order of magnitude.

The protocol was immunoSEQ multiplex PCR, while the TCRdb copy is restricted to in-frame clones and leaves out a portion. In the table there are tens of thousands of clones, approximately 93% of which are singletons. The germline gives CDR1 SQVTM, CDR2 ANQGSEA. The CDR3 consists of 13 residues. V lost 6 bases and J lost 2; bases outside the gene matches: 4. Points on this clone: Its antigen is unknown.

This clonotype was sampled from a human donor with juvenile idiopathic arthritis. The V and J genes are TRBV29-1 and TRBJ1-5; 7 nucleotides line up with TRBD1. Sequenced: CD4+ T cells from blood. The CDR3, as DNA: TGCAGCGTATCAGGGGGAGGCAATCAGCCCCAGCATTTT. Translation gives CSVSGGGNQPQHF.